The rows below give T cell receptor beta chains drawn from one sample of a study of beta chain features in type 1 diabetes. Some clones are missing from TCRdb's copy, which holds only in-frame ones; the method was immunoSEQ multiplex PCR. This sample yields hundreds of thousands of clones, of which around a sixth are seen a single time; approximately 0.099% belongs to the top ten. The sample was naive CD4+ T cells from blood. Source of these receptors: a man aged 18 to 35 in good health. CDR3s include the opening cysteine and the closing phenylalanine or tryptophan. Each record gives: V gene, J gene, clone size, D gene, CDR3 protein, CDR3 DNA. D genes are given only for firm matches. The size field is filled for only some rows; it gives once, few, many or a size class.

TRBV11-2	TRBJ2-1	NA	TRBD1	CASSLGQGTHNEQFF	TGTGCCAGCAGCTTGGGACAGGGTACCCACAATGAGCAGTTCTTC
TRBV19	TRBJ2-7	NA	TRBD2	CASSTSGTSLHEQYF	TGTGCCAGTAGTACCTCCGGGACTAGTCTCCACGAGCAGTACTTC
TRBV2	TRBJ2-3	few	NA	CASRGVDTQYF	TGTGCCAGCAGGGGGGTCGATACGCAGTATTTT
TRBV1	TRBJ2-7	few	NA	CTSSHGDRGQREQYF	TGCACCAGCAGCCACGGGGACAGGGGGCAACGCGAGCAGTACTTC
TRBV4-1	TRBJ2-3	few	NA	CASSDKQSLSTDTQYF	TGCGCCAGCAGCGACAAGCAGAGCCTAAGCACAGATACGCAGTATTTT
TRBV29-1	TRBJ1-5	few	NA	CSVAGGGGFNQPQHF	TGCAGCGTAGCCGGGGGCGGGGGTTTCAATCAGCCCCAGCATTTT
TRBV18	TRBJ1-1	NA	TRBD1	CASSPFTGVWKNTEAFF	TGTGCCAGCTCACCGTTCACAGGGGTATGGAAGAACACTGAAGCTTTCTTT
TRBV7-9	TRBJ1-2	few	NA	CASSLARKGGRNYGYTF	TGTGCCAGCAGCTTAGCGCGCAAGGGCGGGAGAAACTATGGCTACACCTTC
TRBV19	TRBJ2-3	NA	NA	CASSRAYTSTDTQYF	TGTGCCAGTAGTCGGGCCTACACCAGCACAGATACGCAGTATTTT
TRBV5-1	TRBJ1-4	NA	TRBD1	CASSMGQGHEKLFF	TGCGCCAGCAGCATGGGACAGGGCCATGAAAAACTGTTTTTT
TRBV25-1	TRBJ1-1	few	NA	CASSGAPVTEAFF	TGTGCCAGCAGTGGAGCCCCGGTGACTGAAGCTTTCTTT
TRBV19	TRBJ1-2	few	TRBD1	CASSKDRGYGYTF	TGTGCCAGTAGTAAGGACAGGGGCTATGGCTACACCTTC
TRBV11-2	TRBJ2-2	NA	NA	CASRSSGTLTGELFF	TGTGCCAGCAGAAGTTCAGGGACACTCACCGGGGAGCTGTTTTTT
TRBV15	TRBJ2-7	NA	TRBD1	CATSRDPRGQASYEQYF	TGTGCCACCAGCAGAGATCCCCGGGGACAGGCGTCCTACGAGCAGTACTTC
TRBV19	TRBJ1-2	NA	TRBD1	CASSMITGGNGYTF	TGTGCCAGTAGTATGATTACAGGGGGAAATGGCTACACCTTC
TRBV9	TRBJ1-2	NA	NA	CASSSATNRHPFLDNYGYTF	TGTGCCAGCAGCTCGGCGACTAACCGACACCCCTTCCTCGATAACTATGGCTACACCTTC
TRBV28	TRBJ1-2	few	NA	CASSSRPMELTATF	TGTGCCAGCAGCTCTCGGCCCATGGAGTTGACCGCCACCTTC
TRBV28	TRBJ2-3	NA	NA	CASSSRGKITDTQYF	TGTGCCAGCAGTTCGAGGGGAAAGATCACAGATACGCAGTATTTT
TRBV6-5	TRBJ2-1	NA	NA	CASSYHGRSSYNEQFF	TGTGCCAGCAGTTACCATGGACGGAGCTCCTACAATGAGCAGTTCTTC
TRBV28	TRBJ2-2	NA	NA	CASSFPSGDRNTGELFF	TGTGCCAGCAGTTTTCCCTCGGGGGACAGGAACACCGGGGAGCTGTTTTTT
TRBV29-1	TRBJ2-1	NA	NA	CSAMGTLYNEQFF	TGCAGCGCCATGGGGACTCTTTACAATGAGCAGTTCTTC
TRBV10-3	TRBJ1-1	few	TRBD1	CAGGTGKLTEAFF	TGTGCCGGGGGGACAGGGAAGTTGACTGAAGCTTTCTTT
TRBV27	TRBJ2-3	NA	TRBD2	CASSPGTSGVMQYF	TGTGCCAGCAGTCCCGGGACTAGCGGGGTTATGCAGTATTTT
TRBV18	TRBJ2-6	few	TRBD1	CASSRGQGGANVLTF	TGTGCCAGCTCACGGGGACAGGGCGGGGCCAACGTCCTGACTTTC
TRBV7-2	TRBJ2-2	few	NA	CASSLSGPVAGELFF	TGTGCCAGCAGCTTGTCCGGGCCAGTGGCCGGGGAGCTGTTTTTT
TRBV7-2	TRBJ2-7	NA	TRBD1	CASSHPDRALYEQYF	TGTGCCAGCAGCCACCCTGACAGGGCTCTATACGAGCAGTACTTC
TRBV29-1	TRBJ2-5	NA	NA	CSAAGDGFPLYF	TGCAGCGCCGCAGGGGACGGCTTTCCCCTGTACTTC
TRBV4-1	TRBJ2-5	NA	NA	CASSQFAIKETQYF	TGCGCCAGCAGCCAATTCGCTATTAAAGAGACCCAGTACTTC
TRBV28	TRBJ2-1	few	TRBD2	CASTGLAYEQFF	TGTGCCAGCACCGGACTAGCTTATGAGCAGTTCTTC
TRBV7-2	TRBJ2-7	NA	NA	CASSPSGAPAYEQYF	TGTGCCAGCAGCCCATCGGGGGCCCCAGCCTACGAGCAGTACTTC
TRBV18	TRBJ2-6	NA	TRBD1	CASSHSDRGLSGANVLTF	TGTGCCAGCTCGCATTCCGACAGGGGGCTCTCTGGGGCCAACGTCCTGACTTTC
TRBV19	TRBJ2-5	few	TRBD2	CASMDVAGGRGGETQYF	TGTGCCAGTATGGACGTAGCGGGAGGACGAGGGGGAGAGACCCAGTACTTC
TRBV7-3	TRBJ1-2	few	NA	CASSWGSYGYTF	TGTGCCAGCAGCTGGGGAAGCTATGGCTACACCTTC
TRBV29-1	TRBJ2-3	few	TRBD2	CSVRRGVSTDTQYF	TGCAGCGTGAGGCGGGGGGTTAGCACAGATACGCAGTATTTT
TRBV7-2	TRBJ2-1	few	NA	CASSLAGTHEQFF	TGTGCCAGCAGCTTAGCAGGGACCCATGAGCAGTTCTTC
TRBV4-2	TRBJ2-7	NA	TRBD2	CASSLTSGRVGYEQYF	TGTGCCAGCAGCCTGACTAGCGGGAGAGTCGGGTACGAGCAGTACTTC
TRBV27	TRBJ2-6	NA	NA	CASSTLTAGRGANVLTF	TGTGCCAGCAGCACCCTCACAGCCGGGCGCGGGGCCAACGTCCTGACTTTC
TRBV6-6	TRBJ2-7	NA	NA	CASSYSVGPYEQYF	TGTGCCAGCAGTTACTCGGTCGGACCTTACGAGCAGTACTTC
TRBV25-1	TRBJ2-1	few	TRBD2	CASSEPETSGYNEQFF	TGTGCCAGCAGTGAACCTGAGACTAGCGGATACAATGAGCAGTTCTTC